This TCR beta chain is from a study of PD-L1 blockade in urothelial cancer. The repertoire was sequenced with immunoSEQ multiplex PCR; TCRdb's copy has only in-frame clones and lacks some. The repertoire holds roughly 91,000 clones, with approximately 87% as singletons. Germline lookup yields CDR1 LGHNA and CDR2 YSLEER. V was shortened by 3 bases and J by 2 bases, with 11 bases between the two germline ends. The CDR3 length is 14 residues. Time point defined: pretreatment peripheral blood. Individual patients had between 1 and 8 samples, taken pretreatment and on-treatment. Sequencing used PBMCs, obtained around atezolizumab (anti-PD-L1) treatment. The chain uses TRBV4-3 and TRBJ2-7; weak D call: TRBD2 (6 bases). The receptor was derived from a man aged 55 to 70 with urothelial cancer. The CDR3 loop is CASSQYGSPYEQYF. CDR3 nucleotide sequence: TGCGCCAGCAGCCAGTACGGGAGTCCCTACGAGCAGTACTTC.